Listed below are T cell receptor beta chains from one sample, sequenced in a study of CD8+ T cells in alopecia areata. The table came from immunoSEQ multiplex PCR; TCRdb's copy has only in-frame clones and leaves some out. The sample holds approximately 200,000 clones, roughly three fifths seen once. This specimen was CD4+ T cells sorted from blood, taken at week 4, from a patient treated with tofacitinib. These TCRs come from a human donor with alopecia areata. The CDR3 runs from the conserved cysteine through the conserved F or W. The D gene is left open where the match is weak. Clone sizes are given selectively: once, few, many, or a class where the clone is expanded.

V	D	J	size	DNA	CDR3
TRBV27	NA	TRBJ2-5	few	TGTGCCAGCAGTTCGGCTAGTGGGTACCAAGAGACCCAGTACTTC	CASSSASGYQETQYF
TRBV27	NA	TRBJ1-6	NA	TGTGCCAGCAGTTTTGAGGGTTTCGGGGGGTCACCCCTCCACTTT	CASSFEGFGGSPLHF
TRBV5-6	NA	TRBJ2-4	NA	TGTGCCAGCAGCTACACCGGGCCCCTACCCATTGAGAAAAACATTCAGTACTTC	CASSYTGPLPIEKNIQYF
TRBV19	NA	TRBJ2-3	NA	TGTGCCAGTAGTATTCCTTACAGGAGACGCACAGATACGCAGTATTTT	CASSIPYRRRTDTQYF
TRBV29-1	NA	TRBJ2-7	NA	TGCAGCGTCGCCCGTAGGGACGAGCAGTACTTC	CSVARRDEQYF
TRBV4-3	NA	TRBJ2-3	NA	TGCGCCAGCAGCCGTTATTTGAGCACAGATACGCAGTATTTT	CASSRYLSTDTQYF
TRBV11-2	NA	TRBJ1-4	NA	TGTGCCAGCAGCCCAGTGACAACCGGGGGGGTAAAACTGTTTTTT	CASSPVTTGGVKLFF
TRBV10-3	NA	TRBJ1-2	NA	TGTGCCATCAACGTCGGGAACTATGGCTACACCTTC	CAINVGNYGYTF
TRBV9	TRBD2	TRBJ2-3	NA	TGTGCCAGCAGCGTTGGACTAGCGGTAGATACGCAGTATTTT	CASSVGLAVDTQYF
TRBV29-1	NA	TRBJ1-1	NA	TGCAGCGTTGAAGATGGAGGGATTGAAGCTTTCTTT	CSVEDGGIEAFF
TRBV7-9	TRBD1	TRBJ1-4	few	TGTGCCAGCAGCTTAGCACAGGGGACAACCGAAAAACTGTTTTTT	CASSLAQGTTEKLFF
TRBV10-3	NA	TRBJ2-7	few	TGTGCCATCAGCCAAGACGGCTCAGAGCAGTACTTC	CAISQDGSEQYF
TRBV7-9	NA	TRBJ1-1	few	TGTGCCAGCAGCTTCGGGGACGAGAGGACTGAAGCTTTCTTT	CASSFGDERTEAFF
TRBV10-3	NA	TRBJ2-2	NA	TGTGCCATCGAGGGGTCGGGCACCGGGGAGCTGTTTTTT	CAIEGSGTGELFF
TRBV2	NA	TRBJ1-4	NA	TGTGCCAGCAGGGGCAATGAAAAACTGTTTTTT	CASRGNEKLFF
TRBV5-1	NA	TRBJ1-4	NA	TGCGCCAGCAGCTTTCGAGGGGCAACTAATGAAAAACTGTTTTTT	CASSFRGATNEKLFF
TRBV7-2	NA	TRBJ1-1	NA	TGTGCCAGCAGCTTAGCGGGGGCGTTGAACACTGAAGCTTTCTTT	CASSLAGALNTEAFF
TRBV30	NA	TRBJ1-2	few	TGTGCCTGGAGTGTAGGGCAGGGGAACTATGGCTACACCTTC	CAWSVGQGNYGYTF
TRBV7-9	NA	TRBJ1-1	once	TGTGCCAGCAGCTCCCGGACTGAAGCTTTCTTT	CASSSRTEAFF
TRBV30	NA	TRBJ1-5	NA	TGTGCCTGGAGTGGGCAACAAAATCAGCCCCAGCATTTT	CAWSGQQNQPQHF
TRBV6-6	NA	TRBJ1-5	NA	TGTGCCAGCAGACCCAGGACGACAGGAACCGATCAGCCCCAGCATTTT	CASRPRTTGTDQPQHF